This is a list of T cell receptor beta chains from one sample in a study of blood T cells in healthy people across ages. Using its own MiXCR run on the 5' RACE reads, TCRdb lists one record per CDR3 protein. The sample comprises around 1.5 million distinct CDR3 sequences, approximately 60% of which are singletons, and over 5% rests with the top ten. Sequencing was carried out using blood. All receptors derive from a man younger than 35 in good health. CDR3s include the opening cysteine and the closing phenylalanine or tryptophan. A D gene is named only where the DNA matches it firmly. Only part of the rows carry a size: once, few, many, or a class if the clone is expanded.

V gene	J gene	D gene	clone size	CDR3 DNA	CDR3 protein
TRBV6-2/TRBV6-3	TRBJ1-5	.	.	TGTGCCAGCAGGATAGACAGCAATCAGCCCCAGCATTTT	CASRIDSNQPQHF
TRBV3-1	TRBJ2-1	TRBD2	.	TGTGCCAGCAGCCCTGCTAGCGGGGGGGCGAATGAGCAGTTCTTC	CASSPASGGANEQFF
TRBV5-6	TRBJ2-5	.	.	TGTGCCAGCAGCTTTAATCTCGGGACTCGAGAGCAGTACTTC	CASSFNLGTREQYF
TRBV6-6	TRBJ1-4	TRBD1	few	TGTGCCAGCATCCAGGGGGCTTATGATGAAAAACTGTTTTTT	CASIQGAYDEKLFF
TRBV12-3/TRBV12-4	TRBJ2-3	.	.	TGTGCCAGCAGTCCCCCCCGGGGAGAGGATACAGATACGCAGTATTTT	CASSPPRGEDTDTQYF
TRBV7-9	TRBJ1-1	.	few	TGTGCCAGCAGCTCCCCCAAGAACACTGAAGCTTTCTTT	CASSSPKNTEAFF
TRBV20-1	TRBJ1-6	TRBD1	.	TGCAGTGCTAGAGTCCCTGACAGGGGGACTTCACCCCTCCACTTT	CSARVPDRGTSPLHF
TRBV2	TRBJ2-3	.	few	TGTGCCAGCCTGGGGGTAGGGGAAGATACGCAGTATTTT	CASLGVGEDTQYF
TRBV20-1	TRBJ1-4	TRBD1	.	TGCAGTGCTAGACCACAGGGGCCGCTACTGGGGTTTTTT	CSARPQGPLLGFF
TRBV4-1	TRBJ2-3	TRBD2	.	TGCGCCAGCAGCCAAGACTCGGGACTAGTAAGGACAGATACGCAGTATTTT	CASSQDSGLVRTDTQYF
TRBV6-5	TRBJ2-7	.	.	TGTGCCAGCAGTTACTCAGGAGGTCAGCAGTACTTC	CASSYSGGQQYF
TRBV4-1	TRBJ2-7	TRBD1	.	TGCGCCAGCAGCCCACCGTCCGGGACAGTCTCCTACGAGCAGTACTTC	CASSPPSGTVSYEQYF
TRBV6-6	TRBJ2-5	.	.	TGTGCCAGCATTTCATCCGGGACTGTTCAAGAGACCCAGTACTTC	CASISSGTVQETQYF
TRBV6-2/TRBV6-3	TRBJ2-5	.	.	TGTGCCAGCAGTTGGGATCGGACCAATGTACCAATAGAGACCCAGTACTTC	CASSWDRTNVPIETQYF
TRBV7-9	TRBJ2-4	.	.	TGTGCCAGCAGCTTATATCTGGCTCCAAACATTCAGTACTTC	CASSLYLAPNIQYF
TRBV7-6	TRBJ1-6	.	.	TGTGCCAGCAGCTTAGAGGTGGGGACCCCCTATAATTCACCCCTCCACTTT	CASSLEVGTPYNSPLHF
TRBV25-1	TRBJ1-5	.	once	TGTGCCAGCAGTGAAGCGGGAAACAATCAGCCCCAGCATTTT	CASSEAGNNQPQHF
TRBV4-1	TRBJ2-5	TRBD1	.	TGCGCCAGCAGGCCTCCAGGGGGCAGAGAGACCCAGTACTTC	CASRPPGGRETQYF
TRBV4-1	TRBJ2-7	.	.	TGCGCCAGCAGCCAAGATGCAACAACAGCCTACGAGCAGTACTTC	CASSQDATTAYEQYF
TRBV29-1	TRBJ2-1	.	.	TGCAGCGTAGAAGACCGCGGCTCCTACAATGAGCAGTTCTTC	CSVEDRGSYNEQFF
TRBV20-1	TRBJ2-1	TRBD1	.	TGCAGTGGAGGGGAAGGGGGCCCCTACAATGAGCAGTTCTTC	CSGGEGGPYNEQFF
TRBV28	TRBJ2-3	.	.	TGTGCCAGCAGGAAGCCGACGGGACTCCTGCAGTATTTT	CASRKPTGLLQYF
TRBV20-1	TRBJ2-1	.	.	TGCAGTGCTAGAGATAATCGGGCTAGCATCGATGAGCAGTTCTTC	CSARDNRASIDEQFF
TRBV2	TRBJ1-1	.	.	TGTGCCAGCACACTATCAACGAACACTGAAGCTTTCTTT	CASTLSTNTEAFF
TRBV4-1	TRBJ1-1	.	.	TGCGCCAGCAGCCAAGCGTCTGGGAAAGAAGCTTTCTTT	CASSQASGKEAFF
TRBV3-1	TRBJ1-5	TRBD1	once	TGTGCCAGCAGCCATTCTGTTCTTTCTGGACAGGGTACTAGCAATCAGCCCCAGCATTTT	CASSHSVLSGQGTSNQPQHF
TRBV6-6	TRBJ1-6	.	.	TGTGCCAGCACCCAACAGGGAGGCGATTCACCCCTCCACTTT	CASTQQGGDSPLHF
TRBV29-1	TRBJ2-5	TRBD2	.	TGCAGCGTTGATCGAGCGGGGGGAGTTTGGATAAGCGAGACCCAGTACTTC	CSVDRAGGVWISETQYF
TRBV29-1	TRBJ2-1	.	.	TGCAGCGTTAGGAGTATCTACAATGAGCAGTTCTTC	CSVRSIYNEQFF
TRBV7-2	TRBJ1-2	.	once	TGTGCCAGCAGCTTAGCAGGCGGGGTTAAAGGTGGCTACACCTTC	CASSLAGGVKGGYTF
TRBV29-1	TRBJ2-5	TRBD1	few	TGCAGTGTCAGGCCGGGACAGGGCCAAGAGACCCAGTACTTC	CSVRPGQGQETQYF
TRBV4-2	TRBJ2-3	.	.	TGTGCCAGCAGCCTTGTGGAGGTTGGGGCAGATACGCAGTATTTT	CASSLVEVGADTQYF
TRBV20-1	TRBJ2-1	.	.	TGCAGTGCTAGAGACCCGGGACGTCAGGCCTACAATGAGCAGTTCTTC	CSARDPGRQAYNEQFF
TRBV20-1	TRBJ2-5	.	few	TGCAGTGCTAGAGATCGGGGGATCGAGACCCAGTACTTC	CSARDRGIETQYF
TRBV4-3	TRBJ1-6	.	.	TGCGCCAGCAGCCAAGGGTCAGGGAATTCACCCCTCCACTTT	CASSQGSGNSPLHF